Reported below is one T cell receptor (beta chain). What it binds is unknown. The entry originates in a study of cytomegalovirus exposure and HLA in healthy donors. The study's findings and limits: A later examination showed that TCR association rates differed by HLA locus, with DRB1 most and HLA-C fewest. Immune exposure was documented only through CMV serostatus.

This CDR3 comprises 13 residues. Germline V gives CDR1 SGHVS, CDR2 FNYEAQ. V lost 2 bases to trimming and J lost 6 bases, with 9 bases between them. The PCR ran on 60 Vbeta and 13 Jbeta primers. Clones were sequenced by immunoSEQ multiplex PCR, and TCRdb holds only the in-frame ones, with some missing. Among 100,000 or so clones listed, around 80% were seen once. Sequenced input: PBMCs. J is TRBJ2-3 and V is TRBV7-6; D uncertain. This TCR derives from a man between 25 and 39 years old in good health and CMV-seropositive. The CDR3: CASSLPTGDTQYF. CDR3 DNA sequence: TGTGCCAGCAGCTTACCCACTGGTGATACGCAGTATTTT.